This T cell receptor (beta chain) is drawn from a study of cytomegalovirus exposure and HLA in healthy donors. Study observations and caveats: A few CMV-associated chains were confirmed in vitro to be specific for CMV antigens. Earlier analysis found most TCR beta V segments productive about 87% or about 30% of the time.

As to this clone: Antigen specificity is unknown.

The CDR3 has 15 residues. Looked up from germline, CDR1 is SGHRS and CDR2 is YFSETQ. Trimming left V 0 bases short and J 1 base short, with 10 bases between. PCR was performed using 60 Vbeta and 13 Jbeta primers. Produced via immunoSEQ multiplex PCR; TCRdb's table is partial and in-frame only. Here the sample spans 90,000 to 130,000 clones, roughly two thirds being singletons. This sequence was found in a woman between 25 and 40 years old in good health and CMV-seronegative. Material for sequencing was PBMCs. The genes are TRBV5-1 and TRBJ2-5; D unclear. Here the CDR3 reads CASSLAGWPQETQYF. The DNA for the CDR3 is TGCGCCAGCAGCTTGGCCGGGTGGCCCCAAGAGACCCAGTACTTC.